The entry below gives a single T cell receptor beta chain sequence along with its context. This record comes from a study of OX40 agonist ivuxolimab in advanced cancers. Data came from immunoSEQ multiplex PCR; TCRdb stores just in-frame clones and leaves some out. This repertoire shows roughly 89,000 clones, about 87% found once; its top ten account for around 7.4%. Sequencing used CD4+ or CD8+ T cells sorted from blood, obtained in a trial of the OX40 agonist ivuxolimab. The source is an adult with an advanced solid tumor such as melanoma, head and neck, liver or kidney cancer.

The CDR3 DNA reads TGCGCCAGCAGCGGAAGGTGGGCGGGAGGAGGCAATGAGCAGTTCTTC. This codes for CASSGRWAGGGNEQFF. This chain joins TRBV5-1 and TRBJ2-1; TRBD2 matches 8 bases. V shed 4 bases and J 6 bases; nucleotides not matched to a gene: 12. The CDR3 extends over 16 amino acids. CDR1 and CDR2 from the germline V gene are SGHRS and YFSETQ.